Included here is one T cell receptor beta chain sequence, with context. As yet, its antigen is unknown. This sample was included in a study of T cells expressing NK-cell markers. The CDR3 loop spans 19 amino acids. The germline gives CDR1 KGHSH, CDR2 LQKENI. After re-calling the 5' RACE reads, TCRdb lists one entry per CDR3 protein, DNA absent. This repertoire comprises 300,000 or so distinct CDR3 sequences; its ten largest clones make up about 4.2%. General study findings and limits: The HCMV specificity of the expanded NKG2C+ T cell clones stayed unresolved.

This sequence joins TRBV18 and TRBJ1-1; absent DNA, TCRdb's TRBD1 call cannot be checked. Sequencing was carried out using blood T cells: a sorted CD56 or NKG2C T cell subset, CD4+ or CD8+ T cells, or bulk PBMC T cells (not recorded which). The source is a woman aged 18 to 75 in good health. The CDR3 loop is CASSPLGLDRGPRGTEAFF. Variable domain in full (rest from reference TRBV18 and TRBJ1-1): NAGVMQNPRHLVRRRGQEARLRCSPMKGHSHVYWYRQLPEEGLKFMVYLQKENIIDESGMPKERFSAEFPKEGPSILRIQQVVRGDSAAYFCASSPLGLDRGPRGTEAFFGQGTRLTVV.